This is a list of T cell receptor beta chains from one sample in a study of lymphopenia after photon versus proton radiotherapy. Clones were read by immunoSEQ multiplex PCR, and TCRdb kept only the in-frame ones, dropping some. The sample contains about 28,000 clones, about 81% of which appear only once. The sequences come from peripheral blood, collected from a patient treated with photon-based radiotherapy. These receptors originate from a man aged 45-60 years with gastric cancer. CDR3s include the opening cysteine and the closing phenylalanine or tryptophan. The D gene is left open where the match is weak. Rows give clone size only sometimes, using once, few, many, or a class for an expanded clone.

d_gene: -
abundance: -
v_gene: TRBV5-1
len: 15
j_gene: TRBJ2-3
CDR3nt: TGCGCCAGCAATCTCGCGGGGCATGGCACAGATACGCAGTATTTT
CDR3aa: CASNLAGHGTDTQYF

d_gene: TRBD1
abundance: -
v_gene: TRBV11-3
len: 15
j_gene: TRBJ1-4
CDR3nt: TGTGCCAGCAGCCTCGACAGGGGAACTAATGAAAAACTGTTTTTT
CDR3aa: CASSLDRGTNEKLFF

d_gene: -
abundance: -
v_gene: TRBV2
len: 16
j_gene: TRBJ1-3
CDR3nt: TGTGCCAGCAGTGAAGCGCGGGGGGGAGATGGAAACACCATATATTTT
CDR3aa: CASSEARGGDGNTIYF

d_gene: -
abundance: -
v_gene: TRBV2
len: 14
j_gene: TRBJ1-1
CDR3nt: TGTGCCAGCCTCCAACGTGTCTCAAACACTGAAGCTTTCTTT
CDR3aa: CASLQRVSNTEAFF

d_gene: -
abundance: -
v_gene: TRBV7-2
len: 16
j_gene: TRBJ1-5
CDR3nt: TGTGCCAGCAGCTTAGTACAGACCCCTAGCAATCAGCCCCAGCATTTT
CDR3aa: CASSLVQTPSNQPQHF

d_gene: TRBD1
abundance: -
v_gene: TRBV18
len: 15
j_gene: TRBJ2-7
CDR3nt: TGTGCCAGCTCATTGAGGCCTCCAGGGGGAAACGAGCAGTACTTC
CDR3aa: CASSLRPPGGNEQYF

d_gene: -
abundance: -
v_gene: TRBV27
len: 13
j_gene: TRBJ1-1
CDR3nt: TGTGCCAGCAGGACTTCAGGGAGCACTGAAGCTTTCTTT
CDR3aa: CASRTSGSTEAFF

d_gene: -
abundance: -
v_gene: TRBV7-2
len: 16
j_gene: TRBJ2-2
CDR3nt: TGTGCCAGCAGCTTCGGTCCATACGCGAACACCGGGGAGCTGTTTTTT
CDR3aa: CASSFGPYANTGELFF

d_gene: -
abundance: -
v_gene: TRBV18
len: 15
j_gene: TRBJ1-3
CDR3nt: TGTGCCAGCTCACCACCGGCTCTTTCTGGAAACACCATATATTTT
CDR3aa: CASSPPALSGNTIYF

d_gene: -
abundance: -
v_gene: TRBV19
len: 15
j_gene: TRBJ1-5
CDR3nt: TGTGCCAGTAGTCTGCAGGGAGGTTCAAATCAGCCCCAGCATTTT
CDR3aa: CASSLQGGSNQPQHF

d_gene: -
abundance: -
v_gene: TRBV2
len: 10
j_gene: TRBJ1-1
CDR3nt: TGTGCCAGAGGCCCTTTTGAAGCTTTCTTT
CDR3aa: CARGPFEAFF

d_gene: -
abundance: few
v_gene: TRBV15
len: 17
j_gene: TRBJ2-2
CDR3nt: TGTGCCACCAGCAGAGATTCTGGGGGGCTGAGCACCGGGGAGCTGTTTTTT
CDR3aa: CATSRDSGGLSTGELFF

d_gene: TRBD1
abundance: -
v_gene: TRBV4-1
len: 14
j_gene: TRBJ1-4
CDR3nt: TGCGCCAGCAGCACAGGGGTCCTTAATGAAAAACTGTTTTTT
CDR3aa: CASSTGVLNEKLFF

d_gene: TRBD2
abundance: few
v_gene: TRBV6-1
len: 14
j_gene: TRBJ2-1
CDR3nt: TGTGCCAGCAGTGTGCGGGGGGGCCTTGATGAGCAGTTCTTC
CDR3aa: CASSVRGGLDEQFF

d_gene: -
abundance: few
v_gene: TRBV18
len: 14
j_gene: TRBJ1-2
CDR3nt: TGTGCCAGCTCACCCCCTACTGAAAGCTATGGCTACACCTTC
CDR3aa: CASSPPTESYGYTF

d_gene: -
abundance: -
v_gene: TRBV7-9
len: 16
j_gene: TRBJ2-2
CDR3nt: TGTGCCAGCAGCTTAGAGGGGCCGCTGAACACCGGGGAGCTGTTTTTT
CDR3aa: CASSLEGPLNTGELFF

d_gene: -
abundance: -
v_gene: TRBV2
len: 14
j_gene: TRBJ1-6
CDR3nt: TGTGCCAGCTCCTGGGGAGGGATTAATTCACCCCTCCACTTT
CDR3aa: CASSWGGINSPLHF

d_gene: -
abundance: -
v_gene: TRBV18
len: 14
j_gene: TRBJ1-4
CDR3nt: TGTGCCAGCTCCCCGGTCGCAACTAATGAAAAACTGTTTTTT
CDR3aa: CASSPVATNEKLFF

d_gene: -
abundance: -
v_gene: TRBV5-6
len: 13
j_gene: TRBJ1-2
CDR3nt: TGTGCCAGCAGCTTGGGGGGACACTATGGCTACACCTTC
CDR3aa: CASSLGGHYGYTF

d_gene: -
abundance: -
v_gene: TRBV14
len: 16
j_gene: TRBJ2-1
CDR3nt: TGTGCCAGCAGCCGCTTCGGAGGGGCCGTCGTAAATGAGCAGTTCTTC
CDR3aa: CASSRFGGAVVNEQFF

d_gene: -
abundance: -
v_gene: TRBV23-1
len: 13
j_gene: TRBJ2-3
CDR3nt: TGCGCCAGCATTCTGACGGAGACAGATACGCAGTATTTT
CDR3aa: CASILTETDTQYF

d_gene: TRBD1
abundance: -
v_gene: TRBV5-5
len: 15
j_gene: TRBJ1-5
CDR3nt: TGTGCCAGCAGCCTATCGGACAGGGTCTATCAGCCCCAGCATTTT
CDR3aa: CASSLSDRVYQPQHF

d_gene: TRBD2
abundance: few
v_gene: TRBV9
len: 16
j_gene: TRBJ2-1
CDR3nt: TGTGCCAGCAGCCCGAACCTAGCGGGGGGGAGAAATGAGCAGTTCTTC
CDR3aa: CASSPNLAGGRNEQFF

d_gene: TRBD2
abundance: -
v_gene: TRBV7-2
len: 19
j_gene: TRBJ2-1
CDR3nt: TGTGCCAGCAGCTTACGTCGACTAGCGGGTGCTAGCTCCTACAATGAGCAGTTCTTC
CDR3aa: CASSLRRLAGASSYNEQFF

d_gene: -
abundance: -
v_gene: TRBV5-5
len: 14
j_gene: TRBJ1-2
CDR3nt: TGTGCCAGCAGCAACGGCCCCCTCAACTATGGCTACACCTTC
CDR3aa: CASSNGPLNYGYTF

d_gene: -
abundance: -
v_gene: TRBV7-2
len: 15
j_gene: TRBJ2-3
CDR3nt: TGTGCCAGCAGCCCCGGGACCCGGGCCCCAGATACGCAGTATTTT
CDR3aa: CASSPGTRAPDTQYF

d_gene: -
abundance: -
v_gene: TRBV2
len: 12
j_gene: TRBJ1-2
CDR3nt: TGTGCCAAATTTGGGCCTTCCTATGGCTACACCTTC
CDR3aa: CAKFGPSYGYTF

d_gene: -
abundance: large
v_gene: TRBV5-5
len: 11
j_gene: TRBJ2-1
CDR3nt: TGTGCCAGCAGCTACGATTATGAGCAGTTCTTC
CDR3aa: CASSYDYEQFF

d_gene: TRBD1
abundance: -
v_gene: TRBV19
len: 15
j_gene: TRBJ1-6
CDR3nt: TGTGCCAGTAGAGCCGGACAGGGGATTTGGTCACCCCTCCACTTT
CDR3aa: CASRAGQGIWSPLHF

d_gene: TRBD1
abundance: -
v_gene: TRBV11-3
len: 14
j_gene: TRBJ1-6
CDR3nt: TGTGCCAGCAGCAAACGGACAGGGGGTTCACCCCTCCACTTT
CDR3aa: CASSKRTGGSPLHF

d_gene: -
abundance: -
v_gene: TRBV6-6
len: 14
j_gene: TRBJ2-7
CDR3nt: TGTGCCAGCAGAGGGCCCGCGCGCTCCTACGAGCAGTACTTC
CDR3aa: CASRGPARSYEQYF

d_gene: -
abundance: -
v_gene: TRBV12-5
len: 15
j_gene: TRBJ2-7
CDR3nt: TGTGCTAGTGGTTTGGGGACAGCGCTCTCCTACGAGCAGTACTTC
CDR3aa: CASGLGTALSYEQYF

d_gene: -
abundance: -
v_gene: TRBV5-1
len: 15
j_gene: TRBJ2-2
CDR3nt: TGCGCCAGCAGCTTGGCTCTGGGTTTGGCCGGGGAGCTGTTTTTT
CDR3aa: CASSLALGLAGELFF

d_gene: TRBD1
abundance: -
v_gene: TRBV7-8
len: 18
j_gene: TRBJ2-6
CDR3nt: TGTGCCAGCAGCACGGGACAGGTCCGCAGCTCTGGGGCCAACGTCCTGACTTTC
CDR3aa: CASSTGQVRSSGANVLTF

d_gene: TRBD1
abundance: few
v_gene: TRBV30
len: 15
j_gene: TRBJ1-2
CDR3nt: TGTGCCTGGAGTGTAACCGGGACAGGGATACATGGCTACACCTTC
CDR3aa: CAWSVTGTGIHGYTF

d_gene: -
abundance: -
v_gene: TRBV19
len: 12
j_gene: TRBJ1-3
CDR3nt: TGTGCCAGTAGTAAGGGGGGAAACACCATATATTTT
CDR3aa: CASSKGGNTIYF

d_gene: -
abundance: once
v_gene: TRBV7-9
len: 16
j_gene: TRBJ2-3
CDR3nt: TGTGCCAGCAGCCCAACAGGGGAGGTGGACACAGATACGCAGTATTTT
CDR3aa: CASSPTGEVDTDTQYF

d_gene: -
abundance: few
v_gene: TRBV7-9
len: 15
j_gene: TRBJ1-4
CDR3nt: TGTGCCAGCAGCCCCTCCGTGGGGAGAGGGGAAAAACTGTTTTTT
CDR3aa: CASSPSVGRGEKLFF

d_gene: -
abundance: -
v_gene: TRBV2
len: 11
j_gene: TRBJ1-1
CDR3nt: TGTGCCATCAGGCAGAACACTGAAGCTTTCTTT
CDR3aa: CAIRQNTEAFF

d_gene: -
abundance: -
v_gene: TRBV5-1
len: 13
j_gene: TRBJ2-5
CDR3nt: TGCGCCAGCAGCTTGCCCAGTCAAGAGACCCAGTACTTC
CDR3aa: CASSLPSQETQYF

d_gene: -
abundance: -
v_gene: TRBV4-1
len: 13
j_gene: TRBJ2-7
CDR3nt: TGCGCCAGCAGCCCGTCTCGGTACTACGAGCAGTACTTC
CDR3aa: CASSPSRYYEQYF

d_gene: TRBD2
abundance: -
v_gene: TRBV7-2
len: 16
j_gene: TRBJ2-2
CDR3nt: TGTGCCAGCAGCTTAACGGCGGGGGGGCCCACCGGGGAGCTGTTTTTT
CDR3aa: CASSLTAGGPTGELFF

d_gene: -
abundance: few
v_gene: TRBV19
len: 10
j_gene: TRBJ1-5
CDR3nt: TGTGCCAATTTCGAGGAGCCCCAGCATTTT
CDR3aa: CANFEEPQHF

d_gene: -
abundance: -
v_gene: TRBV7-9
len: 15
j_gene: TRBJ2-2
CDR3nt: TGTGCCAGCAGCTTAATGAGGGGGAACACCGGGGAGCTGTTTTTT
CDR3aa: CASSLMRGNTGELFF

d_gene: -
abundance: -
v_gene: TRBV5-1
len: 13
j_gene: TRBJ2-2
CDR3nt: TGCGCCAGCAGTTACAGGGACACCGGGGAGCTGTTTTTT
CDR3aa: CASSYRDTGELFF

d_gene: TRBD1
abundance: -
v_gene: TRBV9
len: 16
j_gene: TRBJ1-2
CDR3nt: TGTGCCAGCAACCCGTCCGGGACAGGGGTTAACTATGGCTACACCTTC
CDR3aa: CASNPSGTGVNYGYTF

d_gene: TRBD1
abundance: -
v_gene: TRBV15
len: 15
j_gene: TRBJ2-3
CDR3nt: TGTGCCACCAGCGGATGGACAGGGAGGACAGATACGCAGTATTTT
CDR3aa: CATSGWTGRTDTQYF

d_gene: -
abundance: -
v_gene: TRBV29-1
len: 13
j_gene: TRBJ2-5
CDR3nt: TGCAGCGTTGACGGCAGGGGCCAAGAGACCCAGTACTTC
CDR3aa: CSVDGRGQETQYF

d_gene: -
abundance: -
v_gene: TRBV19
len: 15
j_gene: TRBJ2-7
CDR3nt: TGTGCCAGTAGTATAGAGGGGACAAGTTCCTACGAGCAGTACTTC
CDR3aa: CASSIEGTSSYEQYF

d_gene: -
abundance: few
v_gene: TRBV5-6
len: 13
j_gene: TRBJ2-3
CDR3nt: TGTGCCAGCAGGGGGACCGAAGGACATACGCAGTATTTT
CDR3aa: CASRGTEGHTQYF

d_gene: -
abundance: -
v_gene: TRBV7-3
len: 16
j_gene: TRBJ2-1
CDR3nt: TGTGCCAGCAGCTTAACGGGCGGGGGCGATTACAATGAGCAGTTCTTC
CDR3aa: CASSLTGGGDYNEQFF